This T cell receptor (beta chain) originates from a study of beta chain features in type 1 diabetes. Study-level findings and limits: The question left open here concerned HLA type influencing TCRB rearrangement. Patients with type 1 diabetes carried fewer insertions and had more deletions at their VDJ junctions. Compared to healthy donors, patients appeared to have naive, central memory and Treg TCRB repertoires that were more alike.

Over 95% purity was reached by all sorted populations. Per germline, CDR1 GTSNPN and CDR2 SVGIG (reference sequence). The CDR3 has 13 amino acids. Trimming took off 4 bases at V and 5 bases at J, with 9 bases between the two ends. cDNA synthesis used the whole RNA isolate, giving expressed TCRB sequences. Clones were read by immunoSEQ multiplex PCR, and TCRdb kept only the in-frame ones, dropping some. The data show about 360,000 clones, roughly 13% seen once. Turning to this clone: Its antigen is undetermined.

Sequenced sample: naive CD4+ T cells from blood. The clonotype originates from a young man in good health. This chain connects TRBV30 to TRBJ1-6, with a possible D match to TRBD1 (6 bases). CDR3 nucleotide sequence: TGTGCCTGGAAGGGGGGGAATAATTCACCCCTCCACTTT. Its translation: CAWKGGNNSPLHF. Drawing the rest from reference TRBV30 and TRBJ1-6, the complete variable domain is SQTIHQWPATLVQPVGSPLSLECTVEGTSNPNLYWYRQAAGRGLQLLFYSVGIGQISSEVPQNLSASRPQDRQFILSSKKLLLSDSGFYLCAWKGGNNSPLHFGNGTRLTVT.